This T cell receptor (beta chain) was captured in a study of shared clonotypes between healthy human individuals. DNA from unsorted PBMC was sequenced on ten immunoSEQ deep assay plates. TCRdb's copy holds only in-frame clones and misses some; the assay was immunoSEQ multiplex PCR. The sample lists 470,000 or so clones; approximately 82% were seen once. Germline V CDR1 and CDR2: SGHTA, FQGNSA. With 5 bases removed from V and 10 bases from J, the gap between germline ends came to 15 bases. CDR3 length: 13 residues. The clonotype originates from a woman aged 40 to 50 in good health. Some clones in this sample may be carry-over from other donors' samples. The V and J genes are TRBV7-2 and TRBJ2-1; weak D call: TRBD1 (6 bases). What was sequenced was PBMCs. The CDR3 nucleotides are TGTGCCAGCAGCACCTCACAGGGTGGGGAGCAGTTCTTC. This gives the protein CASSTSQGGEQFF.